The following is a TCR beta chain sequence with its context. Its antigen is as yet unknown. The sample comes from a study of cytomegalovirus exposure and HLA in healthy donors. Study-level information: The use of the same platform for the 90 to 150 validation repertoires and the roughly 700 first-cohort repertoires was reported by a later analysis. General study results and limits: Listed as cytomegalovirus-associated were 150 or so TCR beta chains.

CDR1 and CDR2 from the germline V gene are LGHNA and YNFKEQ. The CDR3 covers 17 residues. V lost 0 bases to trimming and J lost 2 bases; unmatched junction nucleotides: 7. TCRdb's copy holds only in-frame clones and misses some; the assay was immunoSEQ multiplex PCR. The sample consists of about 280,000 clones, roughly 88% of them appearing once. The approximately 120-subject validation cohort, separate from the roughly 700-subject first cohort, included the donors. Sample: PBMCs. This rearrangement joins TRBV4-2 to TRBJ2-3, with 8 bases that match TRBD2. This TCR was recovered from a woman in her late teens or twenties in good health and CMV-seronegative. The CDR3 loop is CASSQDWGGGPTDTQYF. Written as DNA, the CDR3 is TGTGCCAGCAGCCAAGATTGGGGCGGGGGGCCCACAGATACGCAGTATTTT.